Below, 23 T cell receptor beta chains from the same sample are listed, as sequenced in a study of blood T cell repertoires in COVID-19. Method: immunoSEQ multiplex PCR; TCRdb's copy keeps in-frame clones and lacks some. This sample has approximately 210,000 clones, with around four fifths found just once. The source material was peripheral blood. The receptors shown here come from a woman in her 50s with acute or convalescent COVID-19.

As for this clone: The sample contains more than one DNA sequence encoding this CDR3. In DNA form, the CDR3 reads TGTGCCAGCAGTGATTCGGGAAAAGAGACCCAGTACTTC. Its protein is CASSDSGKETQYF. This chain uses TRBV2 with TRBJ2-5; D is possibly TRBD2 (5 bases). CDR1 is SNHLY, CDR2 FYNNEI, per germline. Deletions cut 3 bases from V and 3 bases from J, with 8 bases between. The CDR3 length is 13 residues. Full variable domain (rest looked up from reference TRBV2 and TRBJ2-5): EPEVTQTPSHQVTQMGQEVILRCVPISNHLYFYWYRQILGQKVEFLVSFYNNEISEKSEIFDDQFSVERPDGSNFTLKIRSTKLEDSAMYFCASSDSGKETQYFGPGTRLLVL.

The CDR3 DNA follows: TGTGCCAGTAGTATCGCCAGCACAGGGAGCACAGATACGCAGTATTTT. As protein: CASSIASTGSTDTQYF. V is TRBV19 and J is TRBJ2-3; a possible D gene is TRBD1 (6 bases). Germline assignment: CDR1 LNHDA and CDR2 SQIVND (reference sequence). The CDR3 is made up of 16 amino acids. The V end lost 3 bases, the J end lost 0 bases, and 13 bases lay between the germline ends.

The rearrangement joins TRBV2 to TRBJ2-5; tentative D call: TRBD1 (7 bases). In germline, CDR1 is SNHLY, CDR2 FYNNEI. Trimming pared 4 bases from V and 7 bases from J, leaving 16 bases between. The CDR3 contains 14 residues. CDR3 loop: CASSGGDSTGTQYF. The CDR3 DNA reads TGTGCCAGCAGTGGCGGGGACAGCACGGGGACCCAGTACTTC.

This sequence joins TRBV6-5 and TRBJ2-7; 9 bases are a match to TRBD1. From germline, CDR1 is MNHEY and CDR2 SVGAGI. V shed 0 bases and J 6 bases; nucleotides not matched to a gene: 9. The CDR3 totals 16 residues. The CDR3: CASSYSPDRGPGEQYF. The CDR3 DNA is TGTGCCAGCAGTTACTCACCGGACAGGGGACCGGGCGAGCAGTACTTC.

The V and J genes are TRBV11-2 and TRBJ1-2, with 10 bases fitting TRBD1. The CDR3 spans 16 residues. Germline V gene data show CDR1 as SGHAT and CDR2 as FQNNGV. With V trimmed by 5 bases and J by 9 bases, 15 bases remained unmatched. The CDR3 sequence: CASSPIGGDRGRSYTF. For the CDR3, the DNA is TGTGCCAGCAGCCCGATAGGTGGGGACAGGGGTAGGAGCTACACCTTC.

This chain uses TRBV5-1 with TRBJ2-5; 7 bases align to TRBD1. Germline values: CDR1 SGHRS, CDR2 YFSETQ. This CDR3 is 15 amino acids long. The V gene end was trimmed by 1 base and the J gene end by 0 bases; junction bases not matched to a gene: 3. The CDR3 bases are TGCGCCAGCAGCTTGACAGGGGCCCACCAAGAGACCCAGTACTTC. It translates to CASSLTGAHQETQYF.

The rearrangement joins TRBV3-1 (or the pseudogene TRBV3-2) to TRBJ1-2; unclear D gene. Trimming cost V 0 bases and J 2 bases, with 16 bases left between them. The CDR3 totals 17 residues. Germline V gene sequence: CDR1 LGHDT, CDR2 YNNKEL (reference sequence). As DNA, the CDR3 is TGTGCCAGCAGCCAAGATACTTACGGAGGAGCAAACTATGGCTACACCTTC. Its protein is CASSQDTYGGANYGYTF.

Points on this clone: No DNA is shown, since the ends of the CDR3 on it are uncertain; the CDR3 is the one TCRdb lists. This chain joins TRBV13 and TRBJ1-2. Counting both end residues, the CDR3 totals 13 amino acids. CDR1 and CDR2 (germline): PRHDT, FYEKMQ (reference sequence). This CDR3 reads CASSLGGWGVGTF.

This chain joins TRBV7-6 and TRBJ2-3, with 9 bases matching TRBD2. This CDR3 comprises 16 residues. The germline V gene has CDR1 SGHVS and CDR2 FNYEAQ. After removal of 3 bases from V and 0 bases from J, the junction contained 4 bases not matched to a gene. The CDR3 region is CASSFSSGVSTDTQYF. As DNA, the CDR3 is TGTGCCAGCAGCTTCTCTAGCGGGGTGAGCACAGATACGCAGTATTTT.

In DNA, the CDR3 is TGTGCCACCAGTGATTTACTCTTTAAGGGGAATGAGCAGTTCTTC. Its protein product is CATSDLLFKGNEQFF. The chain joins TRBV24-1 to TRBJ2-1; perhaps TRBD1 as D (5 bases). Looked up from germline, CDR1 is KGHDR and CDR2 is SFDVKD. CDR3 length equals 15 residues. Trimming removed 1 base at V and 7 bases at J, with 13 bases between.

The gene calls are TRBV29-1 and TRBJ1-2; D unclear. CDR3 length: 14 residues. V lost 4 bases and J lost 6, with 18 bases in between. Germline V lookup: CDR1 SQVTM, CDR2 ANQGSEA. The CDR3 loop is CSVAPGSTRDGYTF. DNA for the CDR3: TGCAGCGTTGCGCCGGGGAGTACCCGCGATGGCTACACCTTC.

This clone is a singleton in its sample. The V call is TRBV27, the J call TRBJ2-3; D gene unclear. This CDR3 contains 13 residues. Germline lookup yields CDR1 MNHEY and CDR2 SMNVEV (reference sequence). Trimming stripped 6 bases from V and 1 base from J, with 8 bases between. The CDR3 DNA follows: TGTGCCAGCAGACCTCAGGGCACAGATACGCAGTATTTT. Translation: CASRPQGTDTQYF.

The rearrangement uses TRBV6-1 and TRBJ1-5, with D possibly TRBD1 on 5 matching bases. V lost 2 bases to trimming and J lost 2 bases, with 16 bases between them. The germline CDR1 and CDR2 sequences are MNHNS and SASEGT. The CDR3 runs 17 residues. The CDR3 region has the DNA TGTGCCAGCAGTGAACCAACCAGTGGGGGGGGCAATCAGCCCCAGCATTTT. This codes for CASSEPTSGGGNQPQHF.

J is TRBJ2-1 and V is TRBV30; maybe TRBD2 (6 bases). Germline V gives CDR1 GTSNPN, CDR2 SVGIG (reference sequence). CDR3 length equals 15 residues. V shed 2 bases and J shed 7 bases, with 18 bases lying between them. CDR3 sequence (DNA): TGTGCCTGGAGTATCCGGGACTCCGAAGGAAATGAGCAGTTCTTC. This encodes CAWSIRDSEGNEQFF.

In DNA form, the CDR3 reads TGTGCCATCAGTGATGTCGGACAGGTAGGAACTGAAGCTTTCTTT. Translating it yields CAISDVGQVGTEAFF. The gene calls are TRBV10-3 and TRBJ1-1; 7 nucleotides line up with TRBD1. The J segment lost 5 bases and the V segment lost 3 bases, leaving 9 bases of the junction unmatched. The CDR3 runs to 15 residues. CDR1 is ENHRY, CDR2 SYGVKD, per germline.

The chain combines TRBV5-1 with TRBJ1-2, with 11 bases that match TRBD1. Germline CDR1 and CDR2: SGHRS and YFSETQ. The CDR3 sequence is 14 residues long. V dropped 1 base and J dropped 8; count of bases not matched to a gene: 4. This chain's CDR3 is CASSLWTGGEGYTF. Written as DNA, the CDR3 is TGCGCCAGCAGCTTGTGGACAGGGGGCGAAGGCTACACCTTC.

The V gene is TRBV5-1, the J gene TRBJ1-6; 9 nucleotides agree with TRBD1. The germline CDR1 and CDR2 sequences are SGHRS and YFSETQ. V trimming: 4 bases; J trimming: 7 bases; junction bases outside the gene matches: 9. This CDR3 region has 16 residues. The CDR3 nucleotides read TGCGCCAGCAGCGGAACTACAGGGGGCCGGAATTCACCCCTCCACTTT. Its protein product is CASSGTTGGRNSPLHF. Full variable domain (missing parts from reference TRBV5-1 and TRBJ1-6): KAGVTQTPRYLIKTRGQQVTLSCSPISGHRSVSWYQQTPGQGLQFLFEYFSETQRNKGNFPGRFSGRQFSNSRSEMNVSTLELGDSALYLCASSGTTGGRNSPLHFGNGTRLTVT.

The chain employs TRBV12-3 or TRBV12-4 and TRBJ1-2; a possible D gene is TRBD1 (5 bases). The CDR3 totals 13 residues. V was clipped by 6 bases and J by 5 bases, with 13 bases between them. The CDR3 DNA reads as TGTGCCAGCAGCCGTGACCGGGGGTATGGCTACACCTTC. It yields the protein CASSRDRGYGYTF.

V and J are TRBV27 and TRBJ2-5, with 7 bases fitting TRBD2. CDR3 length equals 12 residues. After removal of 11 bases from V and 5 bases from J, the junction contained 8 bases not matched to a gene. Per germline, CDR1 MNHEY and CDR2 SMNVEV (reference sequence). The CDR3 sequence is CASQGAGETQYF. CDR3 sequence (DNA): TGTGCCTCCCAAGGAGCGGGGGAGACCCAGTACTTC.

The V and J genes are TRBV11-2 and TRBJ2-1, with TRBD2 identical over 13 bases. Germline CDR1 is SGHAT and CDR2 is FQNNGV. V lost 5 bases and J lost 9; bases outside the gene matches: 7. The CDR3 has 15 residues. The CDR3 DNA reads TGTGCCAGCAGCCCCGGGACTAGCGGGATGGGTGAGCAGTTCTTC. Its translation: CASSPGTSGMGEQFF. Looking up the rest from reference TRBV11-2 and TRBJ2-1 gives the full variable domain: EAGVAQSPRYKIIEKRQSVAFWCNPISGHATLYWYQQILGQGPKLLIQFQNNGVVDDSQLPKDRFSAERLKGVDSTLKIQPAKLEDSAVYLCASSPGTSGMGEQFFGPGTRLTVL.

The chain couples TRBV5-6 to TRBJ2-7; 9 nucleotides line up with TRBD1. The germline CDR1 and CDR2 sequences are SGHDT and YYEEEE. With V trimmed by 4 bases and J by 6 bases, 8 bases remained unmatched. CDR3 length: 14 amino acids. In DNA, the CDR3 is TGTGCCAGCAGCGGTGGGACAGGGTCCGGCGAGCAGTACTTC. This codes for CASSGGTGSGEQYF.

This sequence joins TRBV11-2 and TRBJ1-2; D not certain. Germline V CDR1 and CDR2: SGHAT, FQNNGV. This CDR3 comprises 14 residues. The V end lost 5 bases, the J end lost 3 bases, and 13 bases lay between the germline ends. This chain's CDR3 is CASSIRGGDYGYTF. The CDR3 DNA sequence: TGTGCCAGCAGCATTCGAGGCGGGGACTATGGCTACACCTTC.

V is TRBV3-1 (or the pseudogene TRBV3-2) and J is TRBJ2-3; TRBD2 matches at 11 bases. The CDR3 length is 15 residues. Germline V gene sequence: CDR1 LGHDT, CDR2 YNNKEL (reference sequence). With 4 bases clipped from V and 4 bases from J, the junction kept 4 bases outside the gene matches. Written as DNA, the CDR3 is TGTGCCAGCAGCCTACTAGCGGGAGCCCCAGATACGCAGTATTTT. This encodes CASSLLAGAPDTQYF.